This TCR beta chain was identified during a study of cytomegalovirus exposure and HLA in healthy donors. The study, taken as a whole, reports: Subsequent analysis revealed that first-cohort TCR clusters tended to co-occur in the 95 to 150 validation repertoires. In vitro checks showed that a few CMV-associated chains really do target CMV antigens. Rare TCR sequences dominated, though some public TCRs recurred in many donors.

Repertoires were generated with immunoSEQ multiplex PCR, while TCRdb's copy carries only in-frame clones and drops some. The sample has about 120,000 clones; 88% are singletons. The CDR3 has 13 residues. V dropped 4 bases and J dropped 4 bases, with 8 bases sitting between them. The germline V gene encodes CDR1 SGDLS and CDR2 YYNGEE. Details on this clone: The target antigen is unknown.

The TCR was taken from a woman aged 25 to 39 in good health and CMV-seropositive. This rearrangement joins TRBV9 to TRBJ1-4, with a weak D call TRBD1 (5 bases). The source material was PBMCs. CDR3 in DNA: TGTGCCAGCAGCCGGGGGGTTAATGAAAAACTGTTTTTT. Its protein product is CASSRGVNEKLFF.